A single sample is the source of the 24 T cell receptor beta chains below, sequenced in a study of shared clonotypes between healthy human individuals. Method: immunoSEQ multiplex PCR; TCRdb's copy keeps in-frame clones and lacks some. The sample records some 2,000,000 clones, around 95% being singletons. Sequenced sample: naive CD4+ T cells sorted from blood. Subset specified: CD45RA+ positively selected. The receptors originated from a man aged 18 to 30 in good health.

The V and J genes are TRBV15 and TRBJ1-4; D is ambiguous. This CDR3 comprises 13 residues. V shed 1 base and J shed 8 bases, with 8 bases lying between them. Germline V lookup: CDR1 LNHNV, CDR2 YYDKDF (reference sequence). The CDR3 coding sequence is TGTGCCACCAGCAGAGCGGCACCGGAAAAACTGTTTTTT. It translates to CATSRAAPEKLFF.

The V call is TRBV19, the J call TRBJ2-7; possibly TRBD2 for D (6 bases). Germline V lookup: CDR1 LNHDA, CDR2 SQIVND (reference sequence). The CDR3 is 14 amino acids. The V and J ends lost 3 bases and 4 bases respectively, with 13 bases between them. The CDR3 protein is CASSIAEGEYEQYF. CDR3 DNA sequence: TGTGCCAGTAGTATTGCGGAGGGCGAGTACGAGCAGTACTTC.

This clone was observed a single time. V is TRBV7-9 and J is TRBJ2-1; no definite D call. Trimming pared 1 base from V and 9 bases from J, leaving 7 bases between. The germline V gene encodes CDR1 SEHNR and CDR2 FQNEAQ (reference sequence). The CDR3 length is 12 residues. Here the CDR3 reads CASSLVFGEQFF. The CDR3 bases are TGTGCCAGCAGCTTAGTTTTCGGTGAGCAGTTCTTC.

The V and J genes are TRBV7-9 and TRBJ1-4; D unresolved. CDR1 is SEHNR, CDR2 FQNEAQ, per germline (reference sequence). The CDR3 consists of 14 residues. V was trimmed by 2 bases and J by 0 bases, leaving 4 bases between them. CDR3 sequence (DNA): TGTGCCAGCAGCTTATATGCAACTAATGAAAAACTGTTTTTT. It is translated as CASSLYATNEKLFF. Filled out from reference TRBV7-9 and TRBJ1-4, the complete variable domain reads DTGVSQNPRHKITKRGQNVTFRCDPISEHNRLYWYRQTLGQGPEFLTYFQNEAQLEKSRLLSDRFSAERPKGSFSTLEIQRTEQGDSAMYLCASSLYATNEKLFFGSGTQLSVL.

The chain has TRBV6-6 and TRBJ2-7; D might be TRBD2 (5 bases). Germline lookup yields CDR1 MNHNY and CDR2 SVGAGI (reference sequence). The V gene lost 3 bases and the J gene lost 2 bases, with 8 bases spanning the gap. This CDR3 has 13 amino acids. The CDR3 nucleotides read TGTGCCAGCAGTTATCTAGCCACCTACGAGCAGTACTTC. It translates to CASSYLATYEQYF.

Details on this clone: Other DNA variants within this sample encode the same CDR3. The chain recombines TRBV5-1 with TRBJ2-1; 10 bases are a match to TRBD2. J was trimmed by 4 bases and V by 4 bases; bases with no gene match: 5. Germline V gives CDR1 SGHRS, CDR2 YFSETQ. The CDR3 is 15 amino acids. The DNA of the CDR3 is TGCGCCAGCAGCCCTACTAGCGGGACTTACAATGAGCAGTTCTTC. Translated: CASSPTSGTYNEQFF.

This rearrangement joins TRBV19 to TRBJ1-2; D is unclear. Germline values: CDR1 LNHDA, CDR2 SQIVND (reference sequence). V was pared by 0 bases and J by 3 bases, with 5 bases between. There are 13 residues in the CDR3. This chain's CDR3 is CASSIEAYYGYTF. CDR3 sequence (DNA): TGTGCCAGTAGTATAGAGGCTTACTATGGCTACACCTTC.

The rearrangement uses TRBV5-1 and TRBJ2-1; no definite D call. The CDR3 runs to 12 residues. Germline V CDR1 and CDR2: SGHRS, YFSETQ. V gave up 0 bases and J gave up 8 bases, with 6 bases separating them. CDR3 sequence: CASSLGRDEQFF. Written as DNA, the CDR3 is TGCGCCAGCAGCTTGGGAAGAGATGAGCAGTTCTTC.

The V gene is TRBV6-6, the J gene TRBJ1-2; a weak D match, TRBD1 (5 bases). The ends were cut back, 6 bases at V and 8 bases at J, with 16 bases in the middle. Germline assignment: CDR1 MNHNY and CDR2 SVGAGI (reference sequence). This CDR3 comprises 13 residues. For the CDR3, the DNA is TGTGCCAGCAGGCGAGACAGTGCGGGCGGCTACACCTTC. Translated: CASRRDSAGGYTF.

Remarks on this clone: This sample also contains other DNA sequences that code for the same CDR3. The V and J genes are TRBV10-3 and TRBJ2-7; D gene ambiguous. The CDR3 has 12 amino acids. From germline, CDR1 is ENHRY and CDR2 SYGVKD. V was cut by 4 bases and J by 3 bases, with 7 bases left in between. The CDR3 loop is CAISGISYEQYF. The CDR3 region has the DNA TGTGCCATCAGTGGCATCAGCTACGAGCAGTACTTC.

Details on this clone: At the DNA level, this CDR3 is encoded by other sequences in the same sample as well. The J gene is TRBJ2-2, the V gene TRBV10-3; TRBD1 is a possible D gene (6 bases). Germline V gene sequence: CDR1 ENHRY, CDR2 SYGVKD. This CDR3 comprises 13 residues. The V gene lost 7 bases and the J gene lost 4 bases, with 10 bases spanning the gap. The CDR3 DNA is TGTGCCATCACTTCAGGGGTCACCGGGGAGCTGTTTTTT. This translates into CAITSGVTGELFF.

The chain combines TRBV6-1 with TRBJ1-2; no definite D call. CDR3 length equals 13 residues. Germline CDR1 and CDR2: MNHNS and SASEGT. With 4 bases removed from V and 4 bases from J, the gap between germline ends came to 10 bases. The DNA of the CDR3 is TGTGCCAGCAGTGCGGCTGACTTCTATGGCTACACCTTC. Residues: CASSAADFYGYTF.

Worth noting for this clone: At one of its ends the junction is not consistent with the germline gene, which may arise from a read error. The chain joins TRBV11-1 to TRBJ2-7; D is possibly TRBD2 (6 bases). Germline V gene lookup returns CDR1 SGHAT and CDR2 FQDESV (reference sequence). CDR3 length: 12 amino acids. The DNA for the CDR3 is TGTGCCAGCAGCTTAGAAGGCCGCGGGGAGAACTTC. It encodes CASSLEGRGENF.

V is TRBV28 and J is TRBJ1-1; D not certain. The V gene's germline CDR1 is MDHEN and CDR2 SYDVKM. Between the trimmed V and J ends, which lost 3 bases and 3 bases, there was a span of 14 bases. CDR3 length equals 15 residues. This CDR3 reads CASSFRRVWYTEAFF. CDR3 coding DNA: TGTGCCAGCAGTTTTCGGAGGGTTTGGTACACTGAAGCTTTCTTT. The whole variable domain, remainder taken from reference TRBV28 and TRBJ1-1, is DVKVTQSSRYLVKRTGEKVFLECVQDMDHENMFWYRQDPGLGLRLIYFSYDVKMKEKGDIPEGYSVSREKKERFSLILESASTNQTSMYLCASSFRRVWYTEAFFGQGTRLTVV.

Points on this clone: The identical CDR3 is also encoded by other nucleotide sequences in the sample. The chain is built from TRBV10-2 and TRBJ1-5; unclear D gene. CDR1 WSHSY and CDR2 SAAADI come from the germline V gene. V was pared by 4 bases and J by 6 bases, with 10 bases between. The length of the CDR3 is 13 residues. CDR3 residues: CASSGPGGQPQHF. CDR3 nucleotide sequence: TGCGCCAGCAGTGGCCCAGGAGGTCAGCCCCAGCATTTT.

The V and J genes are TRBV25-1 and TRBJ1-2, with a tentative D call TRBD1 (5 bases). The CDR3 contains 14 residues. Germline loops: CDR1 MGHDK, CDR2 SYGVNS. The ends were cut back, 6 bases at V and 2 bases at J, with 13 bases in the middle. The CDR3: CASSKGPLNYGYTF. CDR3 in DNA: TGTGCCAGCAGCAAGGGACCTTTGAACTATGGCTACACCTTC.

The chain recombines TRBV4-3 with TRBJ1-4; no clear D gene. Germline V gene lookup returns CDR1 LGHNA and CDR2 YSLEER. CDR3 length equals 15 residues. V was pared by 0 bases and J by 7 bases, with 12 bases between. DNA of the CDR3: TGCGCCAGCAGCCAAGATGGTCCTAGCGCTGAAAAACTGTTTTTT. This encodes CASSQDGPSAEKLFF.

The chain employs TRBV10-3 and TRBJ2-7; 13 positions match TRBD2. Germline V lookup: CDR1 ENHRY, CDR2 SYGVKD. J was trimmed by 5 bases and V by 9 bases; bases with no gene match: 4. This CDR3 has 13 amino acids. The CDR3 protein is CAIGLAGVDEQYF. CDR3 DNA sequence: TGTGCCATTGGACTAGCGGGAGTTGACGAGCAGTACTTC.

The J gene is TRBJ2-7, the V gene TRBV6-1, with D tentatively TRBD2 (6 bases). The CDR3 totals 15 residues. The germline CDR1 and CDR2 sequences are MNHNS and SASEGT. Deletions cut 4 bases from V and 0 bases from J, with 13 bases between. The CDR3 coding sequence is TGTGCCAGCAGTGCACCGGGACTCCGCTCCTACGAGCAGTACTTC. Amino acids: CASSAPGLRSYEQYF.

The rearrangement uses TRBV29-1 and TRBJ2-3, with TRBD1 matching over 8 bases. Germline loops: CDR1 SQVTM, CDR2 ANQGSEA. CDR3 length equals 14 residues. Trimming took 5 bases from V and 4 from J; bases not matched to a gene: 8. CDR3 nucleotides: TGCAGCGTTCGTCCAGGGGGCACGTCAGATACGCAGTATTTT. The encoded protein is CSVRPGGTSDTQYF.

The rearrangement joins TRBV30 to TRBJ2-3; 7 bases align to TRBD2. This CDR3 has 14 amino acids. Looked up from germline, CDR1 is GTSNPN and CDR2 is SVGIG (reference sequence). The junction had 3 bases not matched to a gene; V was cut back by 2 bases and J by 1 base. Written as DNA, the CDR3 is TGTGCCTGGAGTTTTGCGGGAGGCACAGATACGCAGTATTTT. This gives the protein CAWSFAGGTDTQYF.

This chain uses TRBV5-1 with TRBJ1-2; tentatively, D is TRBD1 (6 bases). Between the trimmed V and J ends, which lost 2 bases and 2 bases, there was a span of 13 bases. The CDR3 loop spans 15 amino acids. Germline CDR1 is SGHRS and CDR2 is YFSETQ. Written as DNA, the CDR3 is TGCGCCAGCAGCTTACTTGGGACAATGAACTATGGCTACACCTTC. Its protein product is CASSLLGTMNYGYTF.

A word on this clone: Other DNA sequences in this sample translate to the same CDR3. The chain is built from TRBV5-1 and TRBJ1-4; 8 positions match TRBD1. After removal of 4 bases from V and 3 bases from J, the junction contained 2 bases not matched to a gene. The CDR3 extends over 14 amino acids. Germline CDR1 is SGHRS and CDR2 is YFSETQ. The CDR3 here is CASSLGQANEKLFF. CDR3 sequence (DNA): TGCGCCAGCAGCCTGGGACAGGCTAATGAAAAACTGTTTTTT. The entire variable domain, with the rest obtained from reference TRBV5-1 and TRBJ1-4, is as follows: KAGVTQTPRYLIKTRGQQVTLSCSPISGHRSVSWYQQTPGQGLQFLFEYFSETQRNKGNFPGRFSGRQFSNSRSEMNVSTLELGDSALYLCASSLGQANEKLFFGSGTQLSVL.

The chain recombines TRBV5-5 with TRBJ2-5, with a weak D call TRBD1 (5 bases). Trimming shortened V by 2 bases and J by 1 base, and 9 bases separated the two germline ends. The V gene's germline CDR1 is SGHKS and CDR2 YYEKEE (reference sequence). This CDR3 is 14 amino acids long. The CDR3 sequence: CASSFRTSQETQYF. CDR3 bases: TGTGCCAGCAGCTTCCGGACATCCCAAGAGACCCAGTACTTC.